What follows is one T cell receptor beta chain and its context. Its antigen is not identified. Collected material from alopecia areata patients comprised lesional scalp punch biopsies and peripheral blood. Isolation of CD4+ and CD8+ T cells from PBMCs was achieved by sorting. Extracted RNA was reverse transcribed into cDNA, the sequencing template. TCRdb's table, derived via immunoSEQ multiplex PCR, lists solely in-frame clones and lacks some. The sample has approximately 82,000 clones; roughly half are singletons. Germline loops: CDR1 SNHLY, CDR2 FYNNEI. With 6 bases clipped from V and 6 bases from J, the junction kept 5 bases outside the gene matches. The CDR3 sequence is 14 residues long. This sample was taken from a study of CD8+ T cells in alopecia areata. Study-level points and caveats: Greater clonality was observed in lesional scalp samples, especially alopecia totalis/universalis, versus normal scalp.

The sequenced sample was NKG2D-high CD8+ T cells sorted from blood. V usage is TRBV2 and J usage is TRBJ1-6; TRBD1 matches 7 bases. The receptor's source is a human donor with alopecia areata. The CDR3 DNA follows: TGTGCCAGCAGAAGACAGGGATCTAATTCACCCCTCCACTTT. The encoded protein is CASRRQGSNSPLHF.